This TCR beta chain was sequenced during a study of regulatory T cells in long-lasting Graves disease (dated by TCRdb to the early 2020s). At the level of the whole study: In the newly diagnosed Graves' disease group, patients had been taking antithyroid drugs for less than 3 months. A total of some 35 samples underwent TCR sequencing: around 13 from persistent and around 20 from newly diagnosed Graves' disease patients. The study was conducted in China and was registered as a clinical trial. Persistent Graves' disease patients were compared with newly diagnosed Graves' disease patients by peripheral blood TCR sequencing and RNA sequencing. Results the study describes overall, beyond this receptor: A larger number of public clonotypes was shared among persistent patients (approximately 2,600) than among newly diagnosed patients (more than 850). Compared with newly diagnosed patients, patients with persistent Graves' disease had lower TCR Shannon entropy and fewer highly expanded clones, which suggests clonal expansion. Sequencing and analysis were restricted to the TCR beta chain. TRBV28, TRBJ1-2 and TRBJ2-5 were preferentially used in persistent disease, while TRBV20-1 and TRBJ2-1 were favored in newly diagnosed disease. The authors noted that the small sample size was a limitation that may lower accuracy. The study examined only peripheral blood because the primary lesion, thyroid tissue, could not be accessed.

Explained via the paper, the time point label denotes: newly diagnosed GD, antithyroid drugs for less than 3 months. For both TCR sequencing and RNA sequencing, RNA was extracted from PBMCs using TRIzol. The diagnosis of Graves' disease followed American Thyroid Association guidelines. Recruitment of patients was carried out at an endocrinology department in Xi'an, China. From each patient, nine milliliters of peripheral blood was collected into an EDTA anticoagulant tube. Ficoll Paque Plus density gradient separation was used to isolate PBMCs, and no further T cell sorting was performed. An Agilent 2100 Bioanalyzer and agarose gel were used to assess RNA quality, and a NanoDrop 2000 was used to measure RNA concentration. This clonotype was observed many times. It lacks a known antigen. The input lacks base qualities; no much larger clone sits a single base away. The library was obtained by multiplex PCR. Sequencing relied on an Illumina HiSeq 4000. To build TCR beta libraries, CDR3 regions were amplified by Arm-PCR using iRepertoire HTBI primers. Gel purification was performed on PCR products prior to sequencing. The authors' pipeline ran thus. Gene usage analysis of CDR3 amino acid clonotypes used the approximately 62 TRBV and 11 to 15 TRBJ segments found across samples. Filtered high-quality paired reads were merged into contigs using COPE and FqMerger. BLAST was used to align contigs to IMGT TRBV, TRBD and TRBJ reference genes, with CDR3 defined following IMGT. Highly expanded clones were defined as clonotypes with a frequency above 0.1%. Shannon entropy was used to measure repertoire diversity, and the Gini coefficient was used to measure V-J evenness. Public clonotypes were defined as clonotypes shared by more than one individual. TCRdb ran its own pipeline on the public reads, namely fastp trimming at Q25 and MiXCR clone calling, and kept in-frame beta chains. When rows share a CDR3 protein, they turn into one entry using the most common DNA and genes. The V and J calls follow TCRdb's processing rather than the paper's. The sample includes 200,000 to 300,000 distinct CDR3 sequences, with 20% observed a single time. Approximately 14% of the sample is held by the ten biggest clonotypes.

The trim is 0 bases for V and 3 bases for J, with a gap of 8 bases between the germline ends. Measured from the cysteine to the phenylalanine, the CDR3 is 14 residues long. Only the CDR3 DNA stays, 42 bases, in frame from base 1. Based on the germline V gene, the CDR1 and CDR2 sequences are SGDLS and YYNGEE. The material sequenced was peripheral blood mononuclear cells (PBMCs), taken at new diagnosis, from a patient treated with antithyroid drugs. This receptor was obtained from a female donor with Graves disease. Recombination joined TRBV9 with TRBJ2-3; the D gene cannot be resolved reliably. CDR3 region: CASSVGAVTDTQYF. In nucleotide form, the sequence is TGTGCCAGCAGCGTAGGTGCGGTTACAGATACGCAGTATTTT.